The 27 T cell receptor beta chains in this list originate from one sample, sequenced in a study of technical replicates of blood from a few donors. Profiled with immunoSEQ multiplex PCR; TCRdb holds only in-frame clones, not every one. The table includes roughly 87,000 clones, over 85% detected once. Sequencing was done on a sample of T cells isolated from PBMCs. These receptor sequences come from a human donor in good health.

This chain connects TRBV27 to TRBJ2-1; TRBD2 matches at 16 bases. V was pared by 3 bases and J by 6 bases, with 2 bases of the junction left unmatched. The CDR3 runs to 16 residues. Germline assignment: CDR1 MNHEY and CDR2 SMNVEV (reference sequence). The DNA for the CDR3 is TGTGCCAGCAGTTTGGGACTAGCGGGAGGGGTCAATGAGCAGTTCTTC. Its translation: CASSLGLAGGVNEQFF.

CDR3 in DNA: TGTGCCAGCAGTTACTCGACTATCCGGGTGAACACTGAAGCTTTCTTT. This gives the protein CASSYSTIRVNTEAFF. This chain connects TRBV6-6 to TRBJ1-1; D is uncertain. This CDR3 spans 16 amino acids. V shed 0 bases and J shed 0 bases, with 11 bases lying between them. Germline lookup yields CDR1 MNHNY and CDR2 SVGAGI (reference sequence).

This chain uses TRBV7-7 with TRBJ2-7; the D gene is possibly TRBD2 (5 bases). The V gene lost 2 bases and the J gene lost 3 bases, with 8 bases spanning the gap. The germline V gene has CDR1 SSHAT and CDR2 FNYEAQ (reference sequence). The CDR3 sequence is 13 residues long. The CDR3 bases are TGTGCCAGCAGCTTAAAGGCGGGCTACGAGCAGTACTTC. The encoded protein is CASSLKAGYEQYF.

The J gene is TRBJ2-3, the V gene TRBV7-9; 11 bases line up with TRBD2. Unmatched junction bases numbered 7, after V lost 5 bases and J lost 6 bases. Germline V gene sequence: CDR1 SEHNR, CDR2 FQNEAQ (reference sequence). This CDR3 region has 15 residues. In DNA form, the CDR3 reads TGTGCCAGCAGCCCGGGACTAGCGGACGTGGATACGCAGTATTTT. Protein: CASSPGLADVDTQYF. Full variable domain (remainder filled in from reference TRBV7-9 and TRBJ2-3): DTGVSQNPRHKITKRGQNVTFRCDPISEHNRLYWYRQTLGQGPEFLTYFQNEAQLEKSRLLSDRFSAERPKGSFSTLEIQRTEQGDSAMYLCASSPGLADVDTQYFGPGTRLTVL.

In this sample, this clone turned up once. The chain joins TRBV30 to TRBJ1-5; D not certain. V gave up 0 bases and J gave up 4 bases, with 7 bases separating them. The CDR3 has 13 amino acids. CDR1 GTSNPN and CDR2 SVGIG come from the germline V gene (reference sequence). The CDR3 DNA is TGTGCCTGGAGTGTGTCGGTTAATCAGCCCCAGCATTTT. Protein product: CAWSVSVNQPQHF.

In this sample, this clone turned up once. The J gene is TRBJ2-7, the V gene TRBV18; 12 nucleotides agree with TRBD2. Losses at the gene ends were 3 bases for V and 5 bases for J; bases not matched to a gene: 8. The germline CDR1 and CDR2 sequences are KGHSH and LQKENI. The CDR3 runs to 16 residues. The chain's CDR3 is CASSPVTSGRFNEQYF. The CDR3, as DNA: TGTGCCAGCTCACCCGTAACTAGCGGGAGGTTCAACGAGCAGTACTTC.

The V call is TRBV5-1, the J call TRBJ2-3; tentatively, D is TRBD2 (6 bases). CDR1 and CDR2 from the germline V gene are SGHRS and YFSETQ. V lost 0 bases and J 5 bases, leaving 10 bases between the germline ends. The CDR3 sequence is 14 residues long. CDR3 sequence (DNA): TGCGCCAGCAGCTTGGAAGGGCGGGGAGATACGCAGTATTTT. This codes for CASSLEGRGDTQYF.

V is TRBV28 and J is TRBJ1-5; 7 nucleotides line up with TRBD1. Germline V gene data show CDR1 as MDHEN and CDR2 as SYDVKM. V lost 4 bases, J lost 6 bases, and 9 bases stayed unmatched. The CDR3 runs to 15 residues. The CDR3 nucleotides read TGTGCCAGCAGTTCGAGTCCGGGACAGCTTCAGCCCCAGCATTTT. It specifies CASSSSPGQLQPQHF.

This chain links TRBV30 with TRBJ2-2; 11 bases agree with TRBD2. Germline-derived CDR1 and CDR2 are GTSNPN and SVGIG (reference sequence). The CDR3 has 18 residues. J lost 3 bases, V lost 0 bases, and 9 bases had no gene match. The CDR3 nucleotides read TGTGCCTGGAGTGTACTAGTAGCGGGGGGGCCGGACACCGGGGAGCTGTTTTTT. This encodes CAWSVLVAGGPDTGELFF. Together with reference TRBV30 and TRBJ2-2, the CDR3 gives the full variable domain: SQTIHQWPATLVQPVGSPLSLECTVEGTSNPNLYWYRQAAGRGLQLLFYSVGIGQISSEVPQNLSASRPQDRQFILSSKKLLLSDSGFYLCAWSVLVAGGPDTGELFFGEGSRLTVL.

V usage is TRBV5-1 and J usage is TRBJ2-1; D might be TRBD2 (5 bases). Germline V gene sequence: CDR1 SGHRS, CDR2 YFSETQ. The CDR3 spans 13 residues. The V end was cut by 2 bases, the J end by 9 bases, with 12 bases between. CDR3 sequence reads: CASSFPGYGEQFF. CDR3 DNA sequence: TGCGCCAGCAGCTTCCCGGGATATGGTGAGCAGTTCTTC.

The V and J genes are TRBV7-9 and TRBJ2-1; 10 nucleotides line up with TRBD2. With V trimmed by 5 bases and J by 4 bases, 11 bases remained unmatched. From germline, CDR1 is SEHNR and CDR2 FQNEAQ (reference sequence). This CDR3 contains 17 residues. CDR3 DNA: TGTGCCAGCAGCGGTGTAAGCGGGAGGGTTACTTACAATGAGCAGTTCTTC. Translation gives CASSGVSGRVTYNEQFF.

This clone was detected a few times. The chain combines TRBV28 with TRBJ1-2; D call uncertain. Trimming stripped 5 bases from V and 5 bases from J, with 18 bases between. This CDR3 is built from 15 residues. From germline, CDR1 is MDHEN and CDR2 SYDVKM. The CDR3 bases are TGTGCCAGCAGTCCAAGTGGCAGGCTCGTTTATGGCTACACCTTC. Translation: CASSPSGRLVYGYTF.

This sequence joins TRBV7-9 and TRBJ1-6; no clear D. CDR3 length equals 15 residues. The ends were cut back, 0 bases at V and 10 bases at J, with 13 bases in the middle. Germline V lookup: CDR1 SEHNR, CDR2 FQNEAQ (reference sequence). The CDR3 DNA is TGTGCCAGCAGCTTAGCCCAGTCCCGAGGATCACCCCTCCACTTT. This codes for CASSLAQSRGSPLHF.

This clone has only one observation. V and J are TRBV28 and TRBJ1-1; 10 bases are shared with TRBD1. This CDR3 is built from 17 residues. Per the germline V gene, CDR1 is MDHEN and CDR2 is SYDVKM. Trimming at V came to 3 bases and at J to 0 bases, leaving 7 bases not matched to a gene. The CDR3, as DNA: TGTGCCAGCAGTTTGGAACCAGGACAGGGGGTGAACACTGAAGCTTTCTTT. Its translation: CASSLEPGQGVNTEAFF.

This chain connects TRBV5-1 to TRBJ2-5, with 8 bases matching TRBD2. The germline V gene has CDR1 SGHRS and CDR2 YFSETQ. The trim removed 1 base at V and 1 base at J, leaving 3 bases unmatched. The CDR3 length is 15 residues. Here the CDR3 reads CASSLTSGPQETQYF. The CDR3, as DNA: TGCGCCAGCAGCTTGACTAGCGGTCCCCAAGAGACCCAGTACTTC.

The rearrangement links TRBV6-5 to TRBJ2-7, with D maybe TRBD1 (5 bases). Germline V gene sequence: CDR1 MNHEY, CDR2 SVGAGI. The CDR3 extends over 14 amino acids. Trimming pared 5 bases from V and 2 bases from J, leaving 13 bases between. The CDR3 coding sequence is TGTGCCAGCAGTCCCGGTAGCAGGGCCTACGAGCAGTACTTC. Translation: CASSPGSRAYEQYF.

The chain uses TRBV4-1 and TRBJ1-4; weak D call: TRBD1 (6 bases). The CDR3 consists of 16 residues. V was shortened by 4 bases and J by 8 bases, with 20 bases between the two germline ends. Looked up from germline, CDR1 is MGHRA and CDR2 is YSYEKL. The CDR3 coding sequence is TGCGCCAGCAGCCTAACGGACACAGGGTCGAGGGAAAAACTGTTTTTT. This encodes CASSLTDTGSREKLFF.

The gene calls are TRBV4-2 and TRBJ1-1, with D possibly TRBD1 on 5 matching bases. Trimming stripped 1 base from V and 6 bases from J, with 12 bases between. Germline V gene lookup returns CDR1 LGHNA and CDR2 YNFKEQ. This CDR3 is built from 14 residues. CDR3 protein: CASSQGGVGSEAFF. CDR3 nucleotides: TGTGCCAGCAGCCAAGGGGGGGTGGGCTCTGAAGCTTTCTTT.

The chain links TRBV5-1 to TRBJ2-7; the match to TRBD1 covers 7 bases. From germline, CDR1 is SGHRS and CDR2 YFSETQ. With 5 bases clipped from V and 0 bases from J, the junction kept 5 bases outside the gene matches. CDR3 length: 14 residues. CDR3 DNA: TGCGCCAGCAGGGCCGGGACAGTCTCCTACGAGCAGTACTTC. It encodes CASRAGTVSYEQYF.

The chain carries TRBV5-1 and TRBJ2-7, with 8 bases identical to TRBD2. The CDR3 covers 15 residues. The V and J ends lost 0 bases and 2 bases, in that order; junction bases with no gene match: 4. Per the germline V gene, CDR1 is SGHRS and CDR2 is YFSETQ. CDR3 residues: CASSLVGGGPYEQYF. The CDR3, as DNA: TGCGCCAGCAGCTTGGTTGGCGGGGGGCCCTACGAGCAGTACTTC. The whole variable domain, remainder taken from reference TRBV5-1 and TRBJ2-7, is KAGVTQTPRYLIKTRGQQVTLSCSPISGHRSVSWYQQTPGQGLQFLFEYFSETQRNKGNFPGRFSGRQFSNSRSEMNVSTLELGDSALYLCASSLVGGGPYEQYFGPGTRLTVT.

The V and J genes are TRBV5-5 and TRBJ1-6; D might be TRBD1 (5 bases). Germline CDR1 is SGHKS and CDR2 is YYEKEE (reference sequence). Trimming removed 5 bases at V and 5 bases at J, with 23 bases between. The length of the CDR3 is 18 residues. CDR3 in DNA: TGTGCCAGCAGTCTATCGGGGAGGGGACCGGGCGATAATTCACCCCTCCACTTT. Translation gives CASSLSGRGPGDNSPLHF.

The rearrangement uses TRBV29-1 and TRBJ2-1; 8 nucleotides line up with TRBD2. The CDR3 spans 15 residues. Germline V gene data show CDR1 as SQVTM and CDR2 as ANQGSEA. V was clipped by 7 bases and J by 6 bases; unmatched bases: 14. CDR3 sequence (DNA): TGCAGCGGAACACAGCTTAGCGGGATGGTCAATGAGCAGTTCTTC. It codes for CSGTQLSGMVNEQFF.

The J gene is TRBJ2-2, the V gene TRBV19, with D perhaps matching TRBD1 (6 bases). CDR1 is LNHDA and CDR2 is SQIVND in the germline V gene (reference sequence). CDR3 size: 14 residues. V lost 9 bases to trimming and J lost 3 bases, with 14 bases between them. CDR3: CARDDRTYTGELFF. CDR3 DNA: TGTGCCAGGGATGACAGGACCTACACCGGGGAGCTGTTTTTT.

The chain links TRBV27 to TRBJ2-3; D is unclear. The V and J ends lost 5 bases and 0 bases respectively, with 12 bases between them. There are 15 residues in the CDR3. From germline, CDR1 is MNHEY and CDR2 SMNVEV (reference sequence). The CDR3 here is CASSIAATSTDTQYF. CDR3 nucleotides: TGTGCCAGCAGTATAGCAGCTACTAGCACAGATACGCAGTATTTT.

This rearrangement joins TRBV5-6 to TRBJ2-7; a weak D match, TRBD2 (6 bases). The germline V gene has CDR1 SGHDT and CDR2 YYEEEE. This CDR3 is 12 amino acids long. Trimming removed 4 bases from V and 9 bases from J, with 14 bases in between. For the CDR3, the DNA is TGTGCCAGCAGCCCCATTTCCGGGGGGCAGTACTTC. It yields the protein CASSPISGGQYF.

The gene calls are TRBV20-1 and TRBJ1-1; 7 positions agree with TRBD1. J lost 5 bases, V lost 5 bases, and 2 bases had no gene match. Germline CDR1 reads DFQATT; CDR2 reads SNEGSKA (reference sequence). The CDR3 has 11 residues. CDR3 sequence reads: CSAPGQTEAFF. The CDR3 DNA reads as TGCAGTGCTCCGGGACAGACTGAAGCTTTCTTT.

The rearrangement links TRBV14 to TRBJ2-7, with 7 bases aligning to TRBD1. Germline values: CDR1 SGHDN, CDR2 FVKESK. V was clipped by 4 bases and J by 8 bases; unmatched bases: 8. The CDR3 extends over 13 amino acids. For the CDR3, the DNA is TGTGCCAGCAGCCTCTTTGGGACAGAGAAGCAGTACTTC. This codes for CASSLFGTEKQYF. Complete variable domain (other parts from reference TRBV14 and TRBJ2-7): EAGVTQFPSHSVIEKGQTVTLRCDPISGHDNLYWYRRVMGKEIKFLLHFVKESKQDESGMPNNRFLAERTGGTYSTLKVQPAELEDSGVYFCASSLFGTEKQYFGPGTRLTVT.